This paragraph reports one TCR beta chain. A single count supports this clone. The antigen it binds to is not known. Base qualities are not provided; no much larger clone lies one nucleotide away. The record originates from a study of blood T cell repertoires in COVID-19 (dated by TCRdb to the early 2020s). Background for the entire study: Collaborator samples came from the United States, Italy and Spain and covered acute and convalescent phases of COVID-19. The material from the prospective study consisted of cDNA or gDNA derived from T cells, B-cell-depleted T cells, or PBMCs. Where HLA class I and class II types were available, the types were taken from metadata supplied by the sample provider, not from assay-based typing. Samples came from the ongoing ImmuneRACE study (first 160 participants) plus 1,254 subjects from 6 global collaborators. Sample metadata almost always included a de-identified subject ID, COVID-19 status, age in years and sex. Deeply sampled blood TCRbeta repertoires from subjects exposed to, actively infected with, or recovered from COVID-19 were included in the dataset. The repertoires were released in a freely available public database meant as a resource for research on the immune response to SARS-CoV-2. Here is what the overall study found, with its caveats: How much clinical and demographic metadata was included differed by source and by participant, and the metadata was provided uncurated.

V lost 3 bases and J lost 7 bases; the stretch between them is 10 bases long. The germline V gene sets CDR1 to SGHAT and CDR2 to FQNNGV. The CDR3 sequence holds 13 residues, the cysteine and phenylalanine included. Only CDR3 DNA remains: 39 bases, in frame from the first base. TCRbeta CDR3 regions were amplified from genomic DNA by means of the immunoSEQ Assay, a bias-controlled multiplex PCR. On the study's bioinformatics: Nucleated cell counts per sample were estimated from amplification of reference gene primers within the assay. Sequence reads were collapsed and filtered to measure the absolute abundance of every unique TCRbeta CDR3 rearrangement. For each sample, productive Simpson clonality was calculated as the square root of Simpson's diversity index over productive rearrangements. TCRdb took this table from immuneACCESS and kept in-frame rearrangements with V and J called. Such tables lack part of the clones; where checked against another copy, unresolved V genes explain under half of the gap, and the rest is unexplained. The DNA gave D and trimming, while V, J and clone size come from that table. Across this sample there are 200,000 or so clones, with roughly 85% seen only once. Less than 4.5% of the sample belongs to the ten largest clones.

Participants in the prospective study were enrolled through a virtual design, were aged roughly 18 to 100 years, and lived in about two dozen United States geographic areas. In the prospective study, cohorts were assigned on the basis of participant-reported clinical history obtained from a screening survey and a study questionnaire. Each participant in the prospective study had whole blood, serum and a nasopharyngeal or oropharyngeal swab collected by mobile phlebotomists. Participants in the prospective study had the option to provide additional blood draws and questionnaires over an approximately 2-month period. Prospective study blood samples were shipped either frozen or at room temperature before DNA extraction.

The V gene is TRBV11-2 and the J gene is TRBJ2-1; TRBD1 might be the D gene, on 6 matching bases. The sequence was obtained from a woman aged 40 to 50 with acute COVID-19. The sample taken for sequencing was PBMCs or T cells enriched from blood (not recorded which). The CDR3 corresponds to CASSLGRGNEQFF. In nucleotide form, the sequence is TGTGCCAGCAGCTTGGGCAGGGGAAATGAGCAGTTCTTC.